The 25 T cell receptor beta chains below were found in one sample sequenced in a study of T-cell reconstitution after alpha-beta-depleted transplantation in children. The TCRbeta library incorporated unique molecular identifiers. TCRdb fed the PCR reads into MiXCR, producing one record per CDR3 protein. The data hold 700,000 to 850,000 distinct CDR3 sequences, with 16% observed a single time. Here the sequenced sample was PBMCs, mostly from graft donor cells, taken 360 days after TCRalphabeta/CD19-depleted stem cell transplant. These receptors were collected from a male patient younger than 18 who had a stem cell transplant for acute lymphoblastic leukemia, so the T cells may come from the graft donor.

This clonotype was recorded many times. V gene TRBV12-3 or TRBV12-4 combines with J gene TRBJ2-7, with 7 bases lining up with TRBD1. The CDR3 has 14 residues. The ends lost 1 base at V and 3 bases at J; junction bases unmatched: 3. This chain's CDR3 is CASSLGHRGYEQYF. The DNA of the CDR3 is TGTGCCAGCAGTTTAGGGCACAGGGGCTACGAGCAGTACTTC.

The chain combines TRBV12-3 or TRBV12-4 with TRBJ2-3, with D uncertain. The germline V and J ends were trimmed by 2 bases and 1 base, with 13 bases remaining between them. The CDR3 is 16 residues long. CDR3 protein: CASSLLWLLGTDTQYF. CDR3 nucleotide sequence: TGTGCCAGCAGTTTATTGTGGCTTTTGGGCACAGATACGCAGTATTTT.

This chain links TRBV5-1 with TRBJ2-1; 10 bases align to TRBD2. CDR1 SGHRS and CDR2 YFSETQ come from the germline V gene. V was clipped by 2 bases and J by 9 bases; unmatched bases: 26. The CDR3 sequence is 21 residues long. CDR3 DNA: TGCGCCAGCAGCTTCCCTGGAGGGTCTAGCGGGAGCCACTCAAGTCGGAGTGAGCAGTTCTTC. Its translation: CASSFPGGSSGSHSSRSEQFF. Full variable domain (rest looked up from reference TRBV5-1 and TRBJ2-1): KAGVTQTPRYLIKTRGQQVTLSCSPISGHRSVSWYQQTPGQGLQFLFEYFSETQRNKGNFPGRFSGRQFSNSRSEMNVSTLELGDSALYLCASSFPGGSSGSHSSRSEQFFGPGTRLTVL.

In this sample, this clonotype turned up many times. This chain uses TRBV7-7 with TRBJ2-3; a possible D gene is TRBD1 (5 bases). Germline lookup yields CDR1 SSHAT and CDR2 FNYEAQ (reference sequence). Trimming removed 3 bases at V and 2 bases at J, with 9 bases between. This CDR3 comprises 14 residues. The CDR3 reads CASSLGRHTDTQYF. CDR3 DNA: TGTGCCAGCAGCTTGGGGCGACACACAGATACGCAGTATTTT.

This clonotype appeared many times. This chain uses TRBV5-1 with TRBJ2-6; D uncertain. CDR3 size: 15 residues. V was clipped by 4 bases and J by 0 bases, with 8 bases between them. Per the germline V gene, CDR1 is SGHRS and CDR2 is YFSETQ. CDR3 in amino acids: CASSPILSGANVLTF. CDR3 DNA sequence: TGCGCCAGCAGCCCAATCCTCTCTGGGGCCAACGTCCTGACTTTC.

The V gene is TRBV7-9, the J gene TRBJ2-1; 7 bases agree with TRBD1. The V gene's germline CDR1 is SEHNR and CDR2 FQNEAQ (reference sequence). The CDR3 totals 16 residues. The junction had 10 bases not matched to a gene; V was cut back by 3 bases and J by 5 bases. CDR3 residues: CASSFFRSQGDNEQFF. CDR3 DNA sequence: TGTGCCAGCAGCTTCTTTCGCTCTCAGGGGGACAATGAGCAGTTCTTC.

The chain combines TRBV20-1 with TRBJ1-5; D unresolved. The ends were cut back, 6 bases at V and 4 bases at J, with 13 bases in the middle. The length of the CDR3 is 13 residues. The germline V gene encodes CDR1 DFQATT and CDR2 SNEGSKA (reference sequence). Here the CDR3 reads CSAPPDPNQPQHF. The CDR3, as DNA: TGCAGTGCCCCCCCCGACCCAAATCAGCCCCAGCATTTT.

This clonotype was recorded only once. J is TRBJ2-5 and V is TRBV4-1; 7 nucleotides agree with TRBD1. The CDR3 length is 14 residues. Germline values: CDR1 MGHRA, CDR2 YSYEKL. V lost 3 bases and J lost 13; bases outside the gene matches: 14. CDR3 residues: CASSHRDSQGARYF. The CDR3 DNA follows: TGCGCCAGCAGCCACCGGGACAGCCAAGGGGCCCGGTACTTC.

The chain couples TRBV29-1 to TRBJ1-1, with TRBD1 as a possible D gene (5 bases). Trimming left V 7 bases short and J 6 bases short, with 15 bases between. In germline, CDR1 is SQVTM, CDR2 ANQGSEA. This CDR3 has 12 residues. This chain's CDR3 is CSATQVFAEAFF. CDR3 in DNA: TGCAGCGCAACACAGGTCTTCGCTGAAGCTTTCTTT.

Comment on this clonotype: The germline gene is not matched at one end of the junction; a read error may be the cause. The chain combines TRBV5-1 with TRBJ2-2; D may be TRBD1 (5 bases). The V gene's germline CDR1 is SGHRS and CDR2 YFSETQ. This CDR3 spans 14 amino acids. The CDR3 DNA sequence: TGCGCCAGCAGCTTAACAGGCAACACCTGGGAGCTGTTTTTT. It encodes CASSLTGNTWELFF.

This clonotype was counted only a few times. V gene TRBV5-1 combines with J gene TRBJ2-3; the D is unclear. V lost 4 bases, J lost 2 bases, and 11 bases lay in between. The CDR3 extends over 14 amino acids. Germline lookup yields CDR1 SGHRS and CDR2 YFSETQ. The CDR3, as DNA: TGCGCCAGCAGCGGCATGGGGATCACAGATACGCAGTATTTT. Translation: CASSGMGITDTQYF. Filled out from reference TRBV5-1 and TRBJ2-3, the complete variable domain reads KAGVTQTPRYLIKTRGQQVTLSCSPISGHRSVSWYQQTPGQGLQFLFEYFSETQRNKGNFPGRFSGRQFSNSRSEMNVSTLELGDSALYLCASSGMGITDTQYFGPGTRLTVL.

This clonotype was counted many times. The CDR3 reads CASSSPGTKRAYEQYF. Written as DNA, the CDR3 is TGTGCCAGCAGTTCCCCCGGGACAAAGAGAGCCTACGAGCAGTACTTC. The chain uses TRBV12-3 or TRBV12-4 and TRBJ2-7, with a tentative D call TRBD1 (6 bases). Trimming pared 4 bases from V and 2 bases from J, leaving 18 bases between. This CDR3 spans 16 amino acids.

This rearrangement joins TRBV24-1 to TRBJ2-1; the D gene is possibly TRBD2 (7 bases). This CDR3 comprises 18 residues. The germline CDR1 and CDR2 sequences are KGHDR and SFDVKD. Between the trimmed V and J ends, which lost 5 bases and 4 bases, there was a span of 23 bases. CDR3 sequence: CATSGGARPGGGYNEQFF. The CDR3, as DNA: TGTGCCACCAGTGGCGGGGCTCGCCCGGGGGGCGGGTACAATGAGCAGTTCTTC.

This clonotype was seen just once. The chain has TRBV19 and TRBJ2-5, with D unresolved. V shed 5 bases and J shed 2 bases, with 15 bases lying between them. CDR1 is LNHDA and CDR2 is SQIVND in the germline V gene (reference sequence). The CDR3 consists of 15 residues. CDR3 protein: CASSPNGLMQETQYF. CDR3 in DNA: TGTGCCAGTAGTCCAAACGGCCTGATGCAAGAGACCCAGTACTTC.

The V and J genes are TRBV3-1 and TRBJ2-5; D is possibly TRBD2 (5 bases). V dropped 0 bases and J dropped 7 bases, with 21 bases sitting between them. The length of the CDR3 is 17 residues. In germline, CDR1 is LGHDT, CDR2 YNNKEL (reference sequence). CDR3 region: CASSQDLGSIPDGTQYF. The CDR3 nucleotides read TGTGCCAGCAGCCAAGACCTTGGGAGTATCCCCGACGGGACCCAGTACTTC.

This clonotype was counted only a few times. The chain couples TRBV6-5 to TRBJ2-3; D not resolved. CDR3 length equals 17 residues. The V end lost 2 bases, the J end lost 0 bases, and 15 bases lay between the germline ends. The V gene's germline CDR1 is MNHEY and CDR2 SVGAGI. CDR3 sequence: CASSYLGGMASTDTQYF. The CDR3 DNA reads TGTGCCAGCAGTTACCTCGGCGGCATGGCGAGCACAGATACGCAGTATTTT.

The rearrangement joins TRBV2 to TRBJ2-4, with 11 bases lining up with TRBD1. V lost 5 bases, J lost 4 bases, and 16 bases stayed unmatched. From germline, CDR1 is SNHLY and CDR2 FYNNEI. This CDR3 comprises 19 residues. The CDR3: CASSIIILRDRGTKNIQYF. DNA for the CDR3: TGTGCCAGCAGTATTATCATCCTCCGGGACAGGGGGACTAAAAACATTCAGTACTTC.

The rearrangement uses TRBV7-9 and TRBJ2-3; 12 positions agree with TRBD2. Per the germline V gene, CDR1 is SEHNR and CDR2 is FQNEAQ (reference sequence). The ends lost 4 bases at V and 3 bases at J; junction bases unmatched: 8. The length of the CDR3 is 17 residues. The CDR3 DNA sequence: TGTGCCAGCAGCTGGTCCCGACTAGCGGGAGAGACAGATACGCAGTATTTT. This sequence encodes CASSWSRLAGETDTQYF. Full variable domain (missing parts from reference TRBV7-9 and TRBJ2-3): DTGVSQNPRHKITKRGQNVTFRCDPISEHNRLYWYRQTLGQGPEFLTYFQNEAQLEKSRLLSDRFSAERPKGSFSTLEIQRTEQGDSAMYLCASSWSRLAGETDTQYFGPGTRLTVL.

This clonotype was seen more than once but under ten times. The gene calls are TRBV4-1 and TRBJ2-1; D is undetermined. Germline V CDR1 and CDR2: MGHRA, YSYEKL. V shed 3 bases and J shed 6 bases, with 9 bases lying between them. The CDR3 covers 13 residues. The CDR3 region is CASSHPRPNEQFF. The CDR3 nucleotides are TGCGCCAGCAGCCATCCTCGGCCCAATGAGCAGTTCTTC.

The V gene is TRBV11-3, the J gene TRBJ2-2; D perhaps matches TRBD2 (5 bases). The CDR3 runs to 14 residues. Between the trimmed V and J ends, which lost 4 bases and 2 bases, there was a span of 8 bases. Germline CDR1 reads SGHNT; CDR2 reads YENEEA. CDR3 sequence: CASSSRTNTGELFF. The CDR3 DNA reads as TGTGCCAGCAGCTCCCGGACTAACACCGGGGAGCTGTTTTTT. Variable domain in full (rest from reference TRBV11-3 and TRBJ2-2): EAGVVQSPRYKIIEKKQPVAFWCNPISGHNTLYWYLQNLGQGPELLIRYENEEAVDDSQLPKDRFSAERLKGVDSTLKIQPAELGDSAVYLCASSSRTNTGELFFGEGSRLTVL.

This clonotype occurred a few times. J is TRBJ2-6 and V is TRBV20-1; TRBD1 matches at 7 bases. CDR3 size: 16 residues. The V gene's germline CDR1 is DFQATT and CDR2 SNEGSKA (reference sequence). V trimming: 1 base; J trimming: 3 bases; junction bases outside the gene matches: 6. The CDR3 sequence: CSARADRAFGANVLTF. CDR3 nucleotide sequence: TGCAGTGCTAGAGCTGACAGGGCCTTTGGGGCCAACGTCCTGACTTTC.

This clonotype was seen a few times. The V gene is TRBV5-1, the J gene TRBJ2-7; possible D gene TRBD2, 6 bases. Per germline, CDR1 SGHRS and CDR2 YFSETQ. V was pared by 1 base and J by 5 bases, with 16 bases between. This CDR3 is built from 15 residues. CDR3: CASSLLASKYNEQYF. Written as DNA, the CDR3 is TGCGCCAGCAGCTTGCTAGCGTCAAAATATAACGAGCAGTACTTC.

This clonotype was detected ten times or more. The rearrangement joins TRBV5-1 to TRBJ2-3; D possibly corresponds to TRBD1 (5 bases). This CDR3 is built from 14 residues. The V end was cut by 5 bases, the J end by 3 bases, with 13 bases between. Germline CDR1 and CDR2: SGHRS and YFSETQ. The chain's CDR3 is CASSWEGVTDTQYF. For the CDR3, the DNA is TGCGCCAGCAGTTGGGAAGGGGTAACAGATACGCAGTATTTT.

The CDR3 region has the DNA TGTGCCAGCAGCCCCCGCCGGACTAGTCACAATGAGCAGTTCTTC. It codes for CASSPRRTSHNEQFF. The chain recombines TRBV7-3 with TRBJ2-1, with 7 bases aligning to TRBD2. Germline V gene data show CDR1 as SGHTA and CDR2 as FQGTGA. V shed 5 bases and J 5 bases; nucleotides not matched to a gene: 9. The CDR3 extends over 15 amino acids.

The chain couples TRBV5-1 to TRBJ2-1, with 7 bases lining up with TRBD2. This CDR3 has 14 amino acids. From germline, CDR1 is SGHRS and CDR2 YFSETQ. After removal of 1 base from V and 5 bases from J, the junction contained 3 bases not matched to a gene. The CDR3 is CASSLTSDDNEQFF. DNA of the CDR3: TGCGCCAGCAGCTTGACTAGCGACGACAATGAGCAGTTCTTC.